This is a list of T cell receptor beta chains from one sample in a study of cytomegalovirus exposure and HLA in healthy donors. The assay was immunoSEQ multiplex PCR, and TCRdb's table has in-frame clones only and misses some. The table records about 150,000 clones, 70% of them present only once. The specimen sequenced was PBMCs. Receptor source: a woman between 55 and 75 years old in good health and CMV-seropositive. CDR3s include the opening cysteine and the closing phenylalanine or tryptophan. Each record gives: V gene, CDR3 protein.

V: TRBV6-1
CDR3: CASSDGTGSGNTIYF

V: TRBV5-4
CDR3: CASSLGGRASTGELFF

V: TRBV19
CDR3: CASSIGSGLNTEAFF

V: TRBV7-9
CDR3: CASSQRAGEGYEQYF

V: TRBV18
CDR3: CASSQGVPWETQYF

V: TRBV5-1
CDR3: CASSLRRLQETQYF

V: TRBV18
CDR3: CASSPRGQNTGELFF

V: TRBV25-1
CDR3: CASSGVGQAYGYTF

V: TRBV7-3
CDR3: CASSSSGLQETQYF

V: TRBV5-1
CDR3: CASSLEGNRGNEQFF

V: TRBV28
CDR3: CASSPDSGRAFYEQYF

V: TRBV2
CDR3: CASRGGGTNEKLFF

V: TRBV14
CDR3: CASSQRALQGEQYF

V: TRBV6-4
CDR3: CASSVAQGPYEQYF

V: TRBV10-3
CDR3: CAISQGGTGFIGTDTQYF

V: TRBV5-1
CDR3: CASSSSRGGITDTQYF

V: TRBV28
CDR3: CASTGSGGTNQPQHF

V: TRBV7-2
CDR3: CASSYRGGYGYGYTF

V: TRBV5-4
CDR3: CASSIGQGVSTGELFF

V: TRBV7-2
CDR3: CASRTGTGGVRDQETQYF

V: TRBV27
CDR3: CASSPGRGATLDGNTIYF

V: TRBV6-5
CDR3: CASSYERGGNTEAFF

V: TRBV29-1
CDR3: CSVSKGIHEQYF

V: TRBV10-3
CDR3: CATYGTYNEQFF

V: TRBV2
CDR3: CASSLLQGNQPQHF

V: TRBV19
CDR3: CASRGQGRETQYF

V: TRBV11-2
CDR3: CASSSPRLGELGAFF

V: TRBV6-1
CDR3: CASSEGTTAFF

V: TRBV15
CDR3: CATSREQGETQYF

V: TRBV10-3
CDR3: CAISESLGAYGYTF

V: TRBV15
CDR3: CATRNGGGYNQPQHF

V: TRBV10-3
CDR3: CAITQTGDGYTF

V: TRBV5-1
CDR3: CASRLAGYNEQFF

V: TRBV7-6
CDR3: CASSFAGQPEIYEQYF

V: TRBV19
CDR3: CASSIGGLREKLFF

V: TRBV7-9
CDR3: CASRYDTATLGGEAFF

V: TRBV10-3
CDR3: CAISDRLNYGYTF

V: TRBV7-3
CDR3: CASSSGQGLGANVLTF

V: TRBV11-2
CDR3: CASSSTGRSYGYTF

V: TRBV15
CDR3: CATSSTGTGNVEQFF

V: TRBV2
CDR3: CASRAGTSFSGNTIYF

V: TRBV7-7
CDR3: CASSSTGTSGINTGELFF

V: TRBV6-5
CDR3: CASSFGPTNYGYTF

V: TRBV28
CDR3: CASSEGGPTSGNTIYF

V: TRBV27
CDR3: CASRPGQGQNSGNTIYF

V: TRBV5-4
CDR3: CASSTLAGGALSSTEAFF

V: TRBV7-2
CDR3: CASSSRVGQRLGYTF

V: TRBV7-8
CDR3: CASSLTGTGSSLYGYTF

V: TRBV19
CDR3: CASSMGLGRTDTQYF

V: TRBV11-2
CDR3: CASRFRPGQIPNYGYTF

V: TRBV28
CDR3: CASSQGGAGANVLTF

V: TRBV27
CDR3: CASSLSANYGYTF

V: TRBV4-1
CDR3: CASSPVPGNTIYF

V: TRBV20-1
CDR3: CSALENERFF

V: TRBV10-3
CDR3: CAIRDGIMNTEAFF

V: TRBV29-1
CDR3: CSGQGTGSGQETQYF

V: TRBV28
CDR3: CASSSGQGLVYGYTF